This passage covers 7 T cell receptor beta chains from one sample sequenced in a study of Tregs in tolerant kidney transplant recipients. These receptors lack a known antigen. Profiling relied on immunoSEQ multiplex PCR, and the TCRdb table lists in-frame clones only, not all of them. The sample yields about 44,000 clones, about 95% seen once. The sequencing input was Tregs from blood cultured with allogeneic cells. These receptors were taken from a human donor in good health.

V is TRBV30 and J is TRBJ2-3, with D unresolved. CDR1 and CDR2 (germline): GTSNPN, SVGIG (reference sequence). Trimming stripped 2 bases from V and 2 bases from J, with 14 bases between. This CDR3 has 15 amino acids. CDR3 in amino acids: CAWSILRHFTDTQYF. Here the CDR3 DNA reads TGTGCCTGGAGTATCCTACGACACTTCACAGATACGCAGTATTTT.

V is TRBV9 and J is TRBJ1-6; 7 nucleotides agree with TRBD1. The V segment lost 7 bases and the J segment 10 bases; nucleotides outside the gene matches: 8. The CDR3 has 13 residues. Germline V CDR1 and CDR2: SGDLS, YYNGEE. The CDR3 coding sequence is TGTGCCAGCCAGACAGGGAGGGACTCACCCCTCCACTTT. Translation: CASQTGRDSPLHF. The whole variable domain, remainder taken from reference TRBV9 and TRBJ1-6, is DSGVTQTPKHLITATGQRVTLRCSPRSGDLSVYWYQQSLDQGLQFLIQYYNGEERAKGNILERFSAQQFPDLHSELNLSSLELGDSALYFCASQTGRDSPLHFGNGTRLTVT.

The gene calls are TRBV4-2 and TRBJ2-3; D tentatively reads TRBD1 or TRBD2 (6 bases each). CDR3 length: 16 residues. Germline loops: CDR1 LGHNA, CDR2 YNFKEQ. The V gene lost 4 bases and the J gene lost 0 bases, with 14 bases spanning the gap. The CDR3 reads CASSPQGGFSTDTQYF. The CDR3 DNA is TGTGCCAGCAGCCCACAGGGAGGCTTTAGCACAGATACGCAGTATTTT.

The chain recombines TRBV7-9 with TRBJ2-5, with a weak D call TRBD1 (7 bases). Germline values: CDR1 SEHNR, CDR2 FQNEAQ (reference sequence). V lost 5 bases, J lost 1 base, and 14 bases lay in between. CDR3 length equals 15 residues. The CDR3, as DNA: TGTGCCAGCAGCCCCCGACAGGGACTCCAAGAGACCCAGTACTTC. Translated: CASSPRQGLQETQYF.

This chain uses TRBV6-6 with TRBJ2-1; D is unclear. Per the germline V gene, CDR1 is MNHNY and CDR2 is SVGAGI (reference sequence). Deletions cut 5 bases from V and 0 bases from J, with 11 bases between. The CDR3 runs to 15 residues. CDR3 region: CASSESLSSYNEQFF. The CDR3 DNA sequence: TGTGCCAGCAGTGAGTCCCTGAGCTCCTACAATGAGCAGTTCTTC.

The chain has TRBV4-2 and TRBJ2-5, with a possible D match to TRBD1 (6 bases). This CDR3 spans 13 amino acids. The germline V and J ends were trimmed by 2 bases and 2 bases, with 6 bases remaining between them. Germline CDR1 and CDR2: LGHNA and YNFKEQ. CDR3 protein: CASSQTGQETQYF. CDR3 DNA: TGTGCCAGCAGCCAAACAGGGCAAGAGACCCAGTACTTC.

The chain uses TRBV14 and TRBJ1-2; no firm D call. The V end was cut by 0 bases, the J end by 4 bases, with 24 bases between. CDR1 is SGHDN, CDR2 FVKESK, per germline. The CDR3 totals 19 residues. CDR3 coding DNA: TGTGCCAGCAGCCAAGATAGGATAGTTCGGTTTATGGGATCCTATGGCTACACCTTC. Translating it yields CASSQDRIVRFMGSYGYTF.